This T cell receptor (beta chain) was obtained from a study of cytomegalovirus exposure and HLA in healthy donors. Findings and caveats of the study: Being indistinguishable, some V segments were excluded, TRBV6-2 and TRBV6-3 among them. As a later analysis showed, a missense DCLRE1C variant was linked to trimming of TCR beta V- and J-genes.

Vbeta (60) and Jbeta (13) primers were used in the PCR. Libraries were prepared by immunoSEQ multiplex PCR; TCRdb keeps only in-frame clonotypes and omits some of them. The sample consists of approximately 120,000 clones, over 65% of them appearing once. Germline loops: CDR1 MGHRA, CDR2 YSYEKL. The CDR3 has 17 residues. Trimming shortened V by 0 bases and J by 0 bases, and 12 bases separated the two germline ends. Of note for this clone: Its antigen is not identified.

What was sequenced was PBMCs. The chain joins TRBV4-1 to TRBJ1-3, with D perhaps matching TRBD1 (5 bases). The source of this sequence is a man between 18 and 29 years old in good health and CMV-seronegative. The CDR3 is CASSQDGTGFSGNTIYF. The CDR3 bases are TGCGCCAGCAGCCAAGATGGGACTGGATTCTCTGGAAACACCATATATTTT.